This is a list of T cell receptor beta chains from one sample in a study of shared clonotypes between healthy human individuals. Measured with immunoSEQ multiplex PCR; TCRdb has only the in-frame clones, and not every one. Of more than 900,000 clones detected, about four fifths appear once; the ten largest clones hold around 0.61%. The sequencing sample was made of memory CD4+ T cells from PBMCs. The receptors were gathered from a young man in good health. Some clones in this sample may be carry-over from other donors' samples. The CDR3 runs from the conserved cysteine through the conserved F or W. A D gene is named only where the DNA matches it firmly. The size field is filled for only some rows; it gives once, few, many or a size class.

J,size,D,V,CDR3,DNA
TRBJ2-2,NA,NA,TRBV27,CASSPMARANTGELFF,TGTGCCAGCAGTCCCATGGCCCGTGCGAACACCGGGGAGCTGTTTTTT
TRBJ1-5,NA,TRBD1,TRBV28,CASSRDIGGAWSNQPQHF,TGTGCCAGCAGCCGAGATATAGGGGGCGCTTGGAGCAATCAGCCCCAGCATTTT
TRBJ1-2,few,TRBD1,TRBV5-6,CASSSTGGYGYTF,TGTGCCAGCAGCTCAACAGGGGGCTATGGCTACACCTTC
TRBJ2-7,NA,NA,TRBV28,CASRLASTYEQYF,TGTGCCAGCAGATTGGCCAGCACCTACGAGCAGTACTTC
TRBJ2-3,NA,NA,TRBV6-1,CASSEGTSYGTQYF,TGTGCCAGCAGTGAAGGCACTAGCTATGGTACGCAGTATTTT
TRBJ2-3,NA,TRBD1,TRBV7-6,CASSGQAFTDTQYF,TGTGCCAGCAGCGGACAGGCCTTCACAGATACGCAGTATTTT
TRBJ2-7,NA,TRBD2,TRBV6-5,CASSLGGKAYEQYF,TGTGCCAGCAGCCTGGGGGGGAAAGCCTACGAGCAGTACTTC
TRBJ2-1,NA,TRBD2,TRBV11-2,CASSLDPGTSGRAGEQFF,TGTGCCAGCAGCTTAGATCCCGGGACTAGCGGGAGGGCCGGTGAGCAGTTCTTC
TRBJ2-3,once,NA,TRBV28,CASSFVVIGRDTQYF,TGTGCCAGCAGTTTTGTCGTCATCGGGAGAGATACGCAGTATTTT
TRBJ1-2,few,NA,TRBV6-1,CASSEPGISWGYTF,TGTGCCAGCAGTGAACCAGGGATCTCTTGGGGCTACACCTTC
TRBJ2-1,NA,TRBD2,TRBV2,CASKGTSGNNEQFF,TGTGCCAGCAAGGGGACTAGCGGAAACAATGAGCAGTTCTTC
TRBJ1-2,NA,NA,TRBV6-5,CASSYSFSRGHGYTF,TGTGCCAGCAGTTACTCGTTTAGTAGGGGTCACGGCTACACCTTC
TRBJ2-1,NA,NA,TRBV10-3,CAISESGGAGNEQFF,TGTGCCATCAGTGAGTCGGGCGGGGCTGGGAATGAGCAGTTCTTC
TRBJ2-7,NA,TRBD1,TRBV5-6,CASTSGTGRNEQYF,TGTGCCAGCACCTCCGGGACAGGGCGGAACGAGCAGTACTTC
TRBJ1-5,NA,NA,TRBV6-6,CASSSPTGYNQPQHF,TGTGCCAGCAGTTCCCCCACAGGTTATAATCAGCCCCAGCATTTT
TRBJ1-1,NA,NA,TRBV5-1,CASSLNGGLNTEAFF,TGCGCCAGCAGCCTAAATGGGGGCCTGAACACTGAAGCTTTCTTT
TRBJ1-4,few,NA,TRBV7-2,CASTRGGPEKLFF,TGTGCCAGCACCCGCGGAGGGCCCGAAAAGCTGTTTTTT
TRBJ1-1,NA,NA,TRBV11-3,CASSLGFHAEAFF,TGTGCCAGCAGCTTAGGGTTCCATGCTGAAGCTTTCTTT
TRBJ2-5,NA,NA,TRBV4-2,CASSQDPYQETQYF,TGTGCCAGCAGCCAAGACCCCTACCAAGAGACCCAGTACTTC
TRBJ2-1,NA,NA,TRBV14,CASSQARTLGERWDSYNEQFF,TGTGCCAGCAGCCAAGCCAGGACCCTCGGGGAGCGGTGGGACTCCTACAATGAGCAGTTCTTC
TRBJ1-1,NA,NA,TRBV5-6,CASSRDDLNIF,TGTGCCAGCAGCCGAGACGATTTAAATATCTTT
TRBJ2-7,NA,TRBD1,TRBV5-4,CASSLDRGRIQQYF,TGTGCCAGCAGCTTGGACAGGGGACGGATACAGCAGTACTTC
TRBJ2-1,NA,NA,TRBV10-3,CAISALTTGSSYNEQFF,TGTGCCATCAGCGCTTTGACTACAGGGAGCTCCTACAATGAGCAGTTCTTC
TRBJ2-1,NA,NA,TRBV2,CASNGRARGEQFF,TGTGCCAGCAATGGCAGGGCGAGGGGTGAGCAGTTCTTC
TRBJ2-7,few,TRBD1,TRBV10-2,CASQRGTGAFYEQYF,TGCGCCAGCCAACGCGGGACAGGGGCCTTTTACGAGCAGTACTTC
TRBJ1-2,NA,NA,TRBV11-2,CASSLPRTVYGYTF,TGTGCCAGCAGCTTACCCCGGACAGTTTATGGCTACACCTTC
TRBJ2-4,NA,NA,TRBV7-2,CASRSGTAKNIQYF,TGTGCCAGCAGGTCCGGGACGGCTAAAAACATTCAGTACTTC
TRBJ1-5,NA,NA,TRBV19,CASSIGYQPQHF,TGTGCCAGTAGTATAGGCTATCAGCCCCAGCATTTT
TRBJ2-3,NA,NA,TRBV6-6,CASNTAGTDTQYF,TGTGCCAGCAACACAGCGGGCACAGATACGCAGTATTTT
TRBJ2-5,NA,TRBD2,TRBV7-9,CASSLLLTSRETQYF,TGTGCCAGCAGCTTACTACTGACTAGCCGAGAGACCCAGTACTTC
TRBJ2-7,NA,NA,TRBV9,CASSVEGFPGGEQYF,TGTGCCAGCAGCGTAGAAGGCTTCCCGGGCGGCGAGCAGTACTTC
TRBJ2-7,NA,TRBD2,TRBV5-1,CASSLVLAGGEQYF,TGCGCCAGCAGCTTAGTACTAGCGGGGGGCGAGCAGTACTTC
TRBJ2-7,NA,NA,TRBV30,CAWSVGGYEQYF,TGTGCCTGGAGTGTAGGGGGCTACGAGCAGTACTTC
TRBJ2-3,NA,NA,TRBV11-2,CASSITPSIPDTQYF,TGTGCCAGCAGCATCACCCCCTCGATCCCAGATACGCAGTATTTT
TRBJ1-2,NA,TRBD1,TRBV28,CASSLAGGTGYGYTF,TGTGCCAGCAGTTTGGCAGGGGGCACGGGCTATGGCTACACCTTC
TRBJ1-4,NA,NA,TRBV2,CASSGFTGPTKRELFF,TGTGCCAGCAGTGGATTCACAGGGCCTACGAAAAGAGAACTGTTTTTT
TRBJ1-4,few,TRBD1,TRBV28,CASNNAGGEGKLFF,TGTGCCAGCAATAATGCAGGGGGCGAGGGAAAACTGTTTTTT
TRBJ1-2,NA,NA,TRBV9,CASSVGAAPYGYTF,TGTGCCAGCAGCGTAGGTGCGGCCCCTTATGGCTACACCTTC
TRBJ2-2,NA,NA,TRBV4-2,CASSQVANTGELFF,TGTGCCAGCAGCCAAGTAGCGAACACCGGGGAGCTGTTTTTT
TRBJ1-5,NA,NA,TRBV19,CASSIRTVDSNQPQHF,TGTGCCAGTAGTATCCGGACAGTGGATAGCAATCAGCCCCAGCATTTT
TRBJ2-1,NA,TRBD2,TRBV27,CASSPYRAGTSMGRNEQFF,TGTGCCAGCAGTCCCTACCGGGCGGGGACTAGTATGGGGAGGAATGAGCAGTTCTTC
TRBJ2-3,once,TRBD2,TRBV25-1,CASSSSPLAGSTDTQYF,TGTGCCAGCAGCTCCTCTCCACTAGCGGGCAGCACAGATACGCAGTATTTT
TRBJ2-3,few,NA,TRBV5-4,CASSLKSSSTDTQYF,TGTGCCAGCAGCTTGAAATCTTCTAGCACAGATACGCAGTATTTT
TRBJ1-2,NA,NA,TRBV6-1,CASCQAANYGYTF,TGTGCCAGCTGTCAGGCTGCTAACTATGGCTACACCTTC
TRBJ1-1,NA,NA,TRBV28,CASSLMGAGNTEAFF,TGTGCCAGCAGTTTGATGGGGGCGGGAAACACTGAAGCTTTCTTT
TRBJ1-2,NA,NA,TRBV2,CASSPSGGYYGYTF,TGTGCCAGCAGTCCCTCTGGGGGCTACTATGGCTACACCTTC
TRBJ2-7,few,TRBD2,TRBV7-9,CASSFSVGAGGEQYF,TGTGCCAGCAGCTTTTCTGTGGGGGCGGGGGGCGAGCAGTACTTC
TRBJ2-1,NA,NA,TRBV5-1,CASSDSLGAGLNEQFF,TGCGCCAGCAGCGACTCATTGGGGGCCGGACTCAATGAGCAGTTCTTC
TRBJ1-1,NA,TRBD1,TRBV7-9,CASSRGTGSEAFF,TGTGCCAGCAGCCGCGGGACAGGGAGTGAAGCTTTCTTT
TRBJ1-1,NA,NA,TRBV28,CAIGEGLSFTTEAFF,TGTGCCATAGGGGAGGGACTCTCCTTTACCACTGAAGCTTTCTTT
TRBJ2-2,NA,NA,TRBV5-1,CASSGADTGELFF,TGCGCCAGCTCGGGCGCGGACACCGGGGAGCTGTTTTTT
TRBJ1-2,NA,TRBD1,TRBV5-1,CASSREQGVYGYTF,TGCGCCAGCAGCCGGGAACAGGGGGTTTATGGCTACACCTTC
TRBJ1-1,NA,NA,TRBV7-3,CASSLSSGGNTEAFF,TGTGCCAGCAGCTTATCCTCCGGGGGGAACACTGAAGCTTTCTTT
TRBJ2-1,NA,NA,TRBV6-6,CASSYFITGHNEQFF,TGTGCCAGCAGTTACTTTATCACCGGTCACAATGAGCAGTTCTTC
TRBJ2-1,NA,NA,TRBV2,CASSFAGNNEQFF,TGTGCCAGCAGCTTTGCAGGGAACAATGAGCAGTTCTTC
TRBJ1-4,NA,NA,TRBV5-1,CASSLEIIGVKLFF,TGCGCCAGCAGCTTGGAAATAATCGGTGTAAAATTGTTTTTT
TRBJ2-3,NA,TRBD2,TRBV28,CASSAWVLAGGNTDTQYF,TGTGCCAGCAGTGCATGGGTCCTAGCGGGAGGAAACACAGATACGCAGTATTTT
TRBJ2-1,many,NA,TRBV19,CASSSGDKPEQFF,TGTGCCAGTAGTTCGGGGGACAAACCTGAGCAGTTCTTC
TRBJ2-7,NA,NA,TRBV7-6,CASSLSSGAKGEQYF,TGTGCCAGCAGCTTAAGTTCAGGGGCCAAAGGGGAGCAGTACTTC